Listed here are 31 T cell receptor beta chains from one sample, sequenced in a study of blood T cell repertoires in COVID-19. This table comes from immunoSEQ multiplex PCR, and its TCRdb copy is limited to in-frame clones, with some not included. This table has 250,000 to 300,000 clones, around 90% appearing once. What was sequenced was PBMCs or T cells enriched from blood (not recorded which). These receptors originate from a woman between 35 and 50 years old with acute COVID-19.

The gene calls are TRBV7-2 and TRBJ1-2; 7 nucleotides match TRBD1. This CDR3 is 16 amino acids long. The V gene end was trimmed by 5 bases and the J gene end by 5 bases; junction bases not matched to a gene: 14. Germline lookup yields CDR1 SGHTA and CDR2 FQGNSA. CDR3: CASSHGTVSIRYGYTF. The CDR3 nucleotides read TGTGCCAGCAGCCACGGGACAGTCTCAATCCGATATGGCTACACCTTC.

The chain has TRBV4-1 and TRBJ2-3; TRBD1 matches at 8 bases. The junction had 5 bases not matched to a gene; V was cut back by 4 bases and J by 2 bases. Germline values: CDR1 MGHRA, CDR2 YSYEKL. This CDR3 comprises 15 residues. The CDR3 sequence: CASSRTGGSTDTQYF. CDR3 coding DNA: TGCGCCAGCAGCCGCACAGGGGGGTCCACAGATACGCAGTATTTT.

The chain carries TRBV29-1 and TRBJ1-2; D remains unclear. Germline assignment: CDR1 SQVTM and CDR2 ANQGSEA. Trimming cost V 0 bases and J 3 bases, with 5 bases left between them. This CDR3 comprises 12 residues. As DNA, the CDR3 is TGCAGCGTTGAAGACAGGCACTATGGCTACACCTTC. This encodes CSVEDRHYGYTF.

The rearrangement uses TRBV28 and TRBJ2-3; TRBD1 might be the D (5 bases). Germline CDR1 reads MDHEN; CDR2 reads SYDVKM. The CDR3 extends over 17 amino acids. With 7 bases removed from V and 4 bases from J, the gap between germline ends came to 24 bases. CDR3 DNA sequence: TGTGCCAGCAAAGCTACGAAGGTCACCAGGGCGGCAGATACGCAGTATTTT. This encodes CASKATKVTRAADTQYF.

The chain uses TRBV5-1 and TRBJ1-1; no clear D gene. The V and J ends lost 0 bases and 3 bases respectively, with 9 bases between them. The CDR3 spans 14 residues. The germline CDR1 and CDR2 sequences are SGHRS and YFSETQ. CDR3 amino acids: CASSLEPPDTEAFF. CDR3 bases: TGCGCCAGCAGCTTGGAGCCGCCCGACACTGAAGCTTTCTTT.

The chain is built from TRBV2 and TRBJ2-7, with D possibly TRBD1 on 6 matching bases. The CDR3 spans 11 residues. Germline V gene data show CDR1 as SNHLY and CDR2 as FYNNEI. V was pared by 9 bases and J by 6 bases, with 12 bases between. The CDR3 region is CASSQGSEQYF. The CDR3 DNA is TGTGCCAGTTCACAGGGTAGCGAGCAGTACTTC.

The gene calls are TRBV3-1 (or the pseudogene TRBV3-2) and TRBJ1-4; 7 nucleotides agree with TRBD1. Per the germline V gene, CDR1 is LGHDT and CDR2 is YNNKEL (reference sequence). The CDR3 length is 15 residues. V lost 6 bases, J lost 4 bases, and 8 bases stayed unmatched. CDR3 residues: CASSPTQGRNEKLFF. The CDR3 coding sequence is TGTGCCAGCAGTCCCACACAGGGGCGTAATGAAAAACTGTTTTTT.

The chain couples TRBV19 to TRBJ1-2, with D perhaps TRBD1 (6 bases). The germline V gene encodes CDR1 LNHDA and CDR2 SQIVND (reference sequence). V was trimmed by 5 bases and J by 6 bases, leaving 19 bases between them. The CDR3 has 15 amino acids. Here the CDR3 DNA reads TGTGCCAGTAGTCTATCCAGGGGCTTTCTGGATGGCTACACCTTC. This encodes CASSLSRGFLDGYTF.

The chain uses TRBV6-1 and TRBJ2-7, with D possibly being TRBD1 (5 bases). This CDR3 is built from 14 residues. Germline V CDR1 and CDR2: MNHNS, SASEGT. With 0 bases removed from V and 3 bases from J, the gap between germline ends came to 9 bases. CDR3 amino acids: CASSEADMSYEQYF. Written as DNA, the CDR3 is TGTGCCAGCAGTGAAGCGGACATGAGCTACGAGCAGTACTTC.

V gene TRBV6-1 combines with J gene TRBJ2-3; 11 positions agree with TRBD1. After removal of 4 bases from V and 3 bases from J, the junction contained 6 bases not matched to a gene. The germline V gene has CDR1 MNHNS and CDR2 SASEGT. The CDR3 spans 16 residues. CDR3 sequence: CASSGLGTGGTDTQYF. In DNA, the CDR3 is TGTGCCAGCAGTGGGCTGGGGACAGGGGGGACAGATACGCAGTATTTT.

This rearrangement joins TRBV4-3 to TRBJ2-1; D may be TRBD2 (7 bases). CDR1 is LGHNA and CDR2 is YSLEER in the germline V gene. CDR3 length: 15 residues. V shed 6 bases and J shed 3 bases, with 15 bases lying between them. The CDR3 DNA reads TGCGCCAGCAGTGGAGGGGGAGGGAGCTACAATGAGCAGTTCTTC. It is translated as CASSGGGGSYNEQFF.

Of note for this clone: One junction end does not reproduce the germline sequence, and a read error may be involved. At the DNA level, this CDR3 is encoded by other sequences in the same sample as well. This chain connects TRBV7-9 to TRBJ1-6; D is unresolved. The CDR3 spans 13 residues. Germline V gene lookup returns CDR1 SEHNR and CDR2 FQNEAQ (reference sequence). CDR3 sequence reads: CASSPYPNSPLHF. The CDR3 DNA reads TGCGCCAGCAGCCCCTATCCTAATTCACCCCTCCACTTT.

This chain uses TRBV19 with TRBJ2-2; 11 nucleotides agree with TRBD1. The CDR3 consists of 16 residues. Trimming took 4 bases from V and 5 from J; bases not matched to a gene: 6. CDR1 is LNHDA and CDR2 is SQIVND in the germline V gene (reference sequence). The CDR3 here is CASSRTGTGGTGELFF. DNA of the CDR3: TGTGCCAGTAGTAGAACCGGGACAGGGGGAACCGGGGAGCTGTTTTTT.

CDR3 residues: CASSLVAGAAYEQYF. The CDR3 DNA is TGTGCCAGCAGCTTAGTCGCGGGAGCGGCCTACGAGCAGTACTTC. The chain couples TRBV7-2 to TRBJ2-7; TRBD2 matches at 7 bases. The CDR3 is 15 amino acids. J was trimmed by 2 bases and V by 1 base; bases with no gene match: 5. CDR1 is SGHTA and CDR2 is FQGNSA in the germline V gene. Variable domain in full (rest from reference TRBV7-2 and TRBJ2-7): GAGVSQSPSNKVTEKGKDVELRCDPISGHTALYWYRQSLGQGLEFLIYFQGNSAPDKSGLPSDRFSAERTGGSVSTLTIQRTQQEDSAVYLCASSLVAGAAYEQYFGPGTRLTVT.

This sequence joins TRBV6-6 and TRBJ1-4, with 10 positions matching TRBD1. Germline assignment: CDR1 MNHNY and CDR2 SVGAGI (reference sequence). This CDR3 spans 14 amino acids. The V and J ends lost 6 bases and 8 bases, in that order; junction bases with no gene match: 6. The CDR3 here is CASSHDRGREKLFF. The DNA of the CDR3 is TGTGCCAGCAGCCACGACAGGGGGCGCGAAAAACTGTTTTTT.

The rearrangement joins TRBV9 to TRBJ1-1; D unclear. CDR1 and CDR2 from the germline V gene are SGDLS and YYNGEE. V lost 3 bases and J lost 10, with 19 bases in between. This CDR3 region has 14 residues. DNA of the CDR3: TGTGCCAGCAGCGCCCGGGAGGCGGGAAGTCTAGCTTTCTTT. Protein sequence: CASSAREAGSLAFF.

This clone was seen just once. The chain employs TRBV4-2 and TRBJ2-1; 9 positions agree with TRBD2. V shed 2 bases and J 13 bases; nucleotides not matched to a gene: 6. Germline V lookup: CDR1 LGHNA, CDR2 YNFKEQ. This CDR3 contains 13 residues. CDR3 bases: TGTGCCAGCAGCCAATTTCCAGCGGGAGGTCAGTTCTTC. Translated, it gives CASSQFPAGGQFF.

A few counts support this clone. The chain recombines TRBV19 with TRBJ1-2; possible D gene TRBD1, 5 bases. Germline CDR1 LNHDA, CDR2 SQIVND (reference sequence). The CDR3 length is 13 residues. Trimming took 5 bases from V and 8 from J, leaving 15 bases between them. As DNA, the CDR3 is TGTGCCAGTAGTCCCAAATGGGGGGACGGCTACACCTTC. It encodes CASSPKWGDGYTF.

This sequence joins TRBV28 and TRBJ1-6, with unresolved D. This CDR3 contains 14 residues. Between the trimmed V and J ends, which lost 6 bases and 0 bases, there was a span of 6 bases. CDR1 and CDR2 (germline): MDHEN, SYDVKM. CDR3 sequence: CASRDYSYNSPLHF. The DNA of the CDR3 is TGTGCCAGCAGGGACTACTCCTATAATTCACCCCTCCACTTT.

The genes are TRBV5-1 and TRBJ2-5, with TRBD2 identical over 8 bases. V was pared by 3 bases and J by 2 bases, with 9 bases of the junction left unmatched. CDR1 and CDR2 from the germline V gene are SGHRS and YFSETQ. The CDR3 contains 16 residues. Written as DNA, the CDR3 is TGCGCCAGCAGCTCCTATAGCGGGGTGACGCAAGAGACCCAGTACTTC. This sequence encodes CASSSYSGVTQETQYF.

The chain uses TRBV5-1 and TRBJ2-1, with TRBD2 matching over 10 bases. CDR3 length equals 15 residues. V shed 1 base, J shed 9 bases, and the junction held 7 bases outside the gene matches. The germline gives CDR1 SGHRS, CDR2 YFSETQ. CDR3 in amino acids: CASSLRASGSGEQFF. The CDR3 nucleotides read TGCGCCAGCAGCTTGAGGGCTAGCGGGAGTGGTGAGCAGTTCTTC.

This clone was picked up a small number of times. The chain uses TRBV28 and TRBJ1-3, with D perhaps TRBD1 (5 bases). V lost 1 base, J lost 4 bases, and 26 bases lay in between. The CDR3 length is 20 residues. CDR1 and CDR2 (germline): MDHEN, SYDVKM. The CDR3: CASSLYPLGRDSVAGNTIYF. The CDR3 DNA follows: TGTGCCAGCAGTTTATACCCTCTGGGGCGGGACTCTGTTGCGGGAAACACCATATATTTT. Together with reference TRBV28 and TRBJ1-3, the CDR3 gives the full variable domain: DVKVTQSSRYLVKRTGEKVFLECVQDMDHENMFWYRQDPGLGLRLIYFSYDVKMKEKGDIPEGYSVSREKKERFSLILESASTNQTSMYLCASSLYPLGRDSVAGNTIYFGEGSWLTVV.

The J gene is TRBJ1-5, the V gene TRBV30; a possible D gene is TRBD1 (5 bases). V was pared by 7 bases and J by 4 bases, with 20 bases between. This CDR3 spans 15 amino acids. CDR1 and CDR2 from the germline V gene are GTSNPN and SVGIG (reference sequence). In DNA form, the CDR3 reads TGTGCCTTCTCCCGGGACGGCGGAGGGAATCAGCCCCAGCATTTT. Translating gives CAFSRDGGGNQPQHF.

The chain is built from TRBV5-4 and TRBJ2-7; 7 nucleotides match TRBD2. V trimming: 0 bases; J trimming: 0 bases; junction bases outside the gene matches: 6. In germline, CDR1 is SGHNT, CDR2 YYREEE (reference sequence). CDR3 length equals 16 residues. The CDR3 sequence: CASSLGLAEPSYEQYF. CDR3 in DNA: TGTGCCAGCAGCTTGGGGCTAGCGGAACCCTCCTACGAGCAGTACTTC.

This clone was seen only once. The genes are TRBV4-2 and TRBJ2-4, with 11 bases identical to TRBD2. The CDR3 length is 16 residues. The germline V gene has CDR1 LGHNA and CDR2 YNFKEQ. Unmatched junction bases numbered 9, after V lost 2 bases and J lost 9 bases. CDR3 bases: TGTGCCAGCAGCCAACTAGCGGGGGGCGACCCGGGCATTCAGTACTTC. Translated: CASSQLAGGDPGIQYF.

This clone has just a few counts. The CDR3 bases are TGTGCCACCGGGGCCCGGGGGAGCTCCTACAATGAGCAGTTCTTC. Translation gives CATGARGSSYNEQFF. The V and J genes are TRBV15 and TRBJ2-1; perhaps TRBD2 as D (6 bases). The germline V and J ends were trimmed by 8 bases and 0 bases, with 14 bases remaining between them. CDR3 length: 15 amino acids. Germline values: CDR1 LNHNV, CDR2 YYDKDF (reference sequence).

This clone was found once. The chain has TRBV28 and TRBJ1-1, with a possible D match to TRBD1 (5 bases). Germline CDR1 MDHEN, CDR2 SYDVKM. The CDR3 is made up of 15 amino acids. Trimming removed 5 bases from V and 6 bases from J, with 19 bases in between. This chain's CDR3 is CASSPPLGLAPEAFF. CDR3 in DNA: TGTGCCAGCAGTCCCCCTTTGGGGCTTGCCCCTGAAGCTTTCTTT.

The genes are TRBV28 and TRBJ2-7, with 7 bases fitting TRBD2. J lost 3 bases, V lost 4 bases, and 12 bases had no gene match. The germline gives CDR1 MDHEN, CDR2 SYDVKM. The CDR3 is 16 amino acids. The CDR3 coding sequence is TGTGCCAGCAGTTCTTCAAGGGGCGGGGGTGACTACGAGCAGTACTTC. This sequence encodes CASSSSRGGGDYEQYF.

The chain joins TRBV5-4 to TRBJ2-3, with TRBD2 as a possible D gene (5 bases). There are 14 residues in the CDR3. The germline V and J ends were trimmed by 2 bases and 2 bases, with 9 bases remaining between them. CDR1 SGHNT and CDR2 YYREEE come from the germline V gene (reference sequence). CDR3 bases: TGTGCCAGCAGCTTAAGCGGAGTCACAGATACGCAGTATTTT. Amino acids: CASSLSGVTDTQYF.

This clone was seen a single time. V is TRBV3-1 (or the pseudogene TRBV3-2) and J is TRBJ1-2, with TRBD1 matching over 9 bases. Trimming at V came to 4 bases and at J to 6 bases, leaving 6 bases not matched to a gene. CDR1 and CDR2 from the germline V gene are LGHDT and YNNKEL (reference sequence). The CDR3 is made up of 14 amino acids. CDR3 sequence: CASSLIQGAHGYTF. In DNA form, the CDR3 reads TGTGCCAGCAGCCTGATACAGGGGGCGCATGGCTACACCTTC.

The CDR3 coding sequence is TGTGCCTGGAACCCCATCGGAGGTGGCTACACCTTC. It yields the protein CAWNPIGGGYTF. V and J are TRBV30 and TRBJ1-2; D uncertain. V lost 4 bases and J lost 7, with 13 bases in between. The germline gives CDR1 GTSNPN, CDR2 SVGIG (reference sequence). The CDR3 sequence is 12 residues long.